This TCR beta chain was sequenced during a study of cytomegalovirus exposure and HLA in healthy donors (dated by TCRdb to about 2017). Notes on the research overall: In an earlier analysis of some 610 of the donors, 250 to 350 Gb of sequence data and just under 120 million unique TCR beta sequences from 150 million to 200 million T cells were reported. Approximately 310 gigabases of sequencing data and tens of millions of unique TCR sequences were included in an early release covering about 600 HLA-typed donors. The genetic ancestry cluster associated with self-reported Caucasian donors included roughly four fifths of the roughly 380 genotyped donors. The study was designed to test whether signatures of past pathogen exposure could be identified by cataloging public T cell receptors. The T cell repertoires of some 700 subjects were profiled by immunosequencing and related to cytomegalovirus serostatus. Along with the approximately 620-subject first cohort, a separate validation cohort of approximately 110 different subjects was used. To predict cytomegalovirus infection status, the study combined high-throughput TCR immunosequencing, statistical association of individual TCRs with disease status, and machine learning. To study patterns of TCR occurrence, a later analysis re-analyzed previously published TCR beta repertoires from 650 to 750 donors and added high-resolution HLA genotyping. Rather than using new phenotypic data, the later analysis identified candidate immune exposures from TCR beta sequences and from how often those sequences occurred across donors. An earlier analysis of 500 to 650 of the donors applied high-throughput TCR beta sequencing to assess whether each TCR beta V gene segment acted as functional or pseudogenic. Alongside the repertoire data, information on donor age, sex, ethnicity and CMV serostatus was compiled. Genome-wide SNP genotypes for about 65% of the roughly 670 donors were used in a later genetic analysis, which treated that subset as a discovery cohort. All discovery cohort repertoires had been generated on a single sequencing platform. HLA typing covered class I and class II loci at four-digit resolution. Typing coverage differed by locus: A, B, C, DRB1 and DQB1 were typed in roughly 620-630 donors, DQA1 in about 550, DPA1 in around 610, and DPB1 in just under 480. A handful of DR-DQ haplotypes were handled as single units for association and clustering because linkage in the cohort was strong. Among 398 genotyped donors of the cohort, an average of about 220,000 unique TCR beta nucleotide sequences was sequenced per donor, of which about 18% were non-productive.

The library came from the immunoSEQ multiplex PCR assay. The multiplex PCR relied on a mix of 60 forward primers for TCR Vbeta segments and 13 reverse primers for TCR Jbeta segments. Amplification of the CDR3 region of rearranged TCR beta genes was performed with a multiplex PCR assay on genomic DNA. The Illumina HiSeq System was used to sequence the amplified TCR beta libraries as 87-base-pair reads. The original methods were these. Across the roughly 600 repertoires, a later analysis counted 75 million to 90 million unique TCR beta chains, 8.5 million to 12 million of which were shared by at least two donors. Raw reads were error-corrected and collapsed into unique sequences by a nearest-neighbor algorithm in which closely related sequences were merged to remove PCR and sequencing errors. V, D and J gene segments were assigned by aligning CDR3 sequences to IMGT reference sequences. For a sequence to be retained, at least a six-nucleotide match to both a V gene segment and a J gene segment was required. Rearrangements were classified as productive when the CDR3 lacked stop codons and remained in frame with V and J, and all other rearrangements were classified as non-productive. Following IMGT convention, CDR3 was defined as the stretch from the second conserved V-encoded cysteine up to the conserved J-encoded phenylalanine. In an earlier analysis of more than 550 of the donors, sequences lacking an unambiguous match to a single V gene segment were excluded. An earlier analysis of about 590 of the donors classified V segments as functional when productive rearrangements were above 56.7% and as segregating when the standard deviation between donors was above 5%. A statistical classification framework was developed to diagnose cytomegalovirus status using the catalog of TCR beta chain sequences. In a later analysis, TCR nucleotide sequences were compared against IMGT/GENE-DB human TR gene sequences so that V and J genes could be assigned. In a later analysis, CDR3 sequences and most-parsimonious VDJ recombination scenarios were assigned using the TCRdist pipeline. In a later analysis, every TCR beta chain was defined by the combination of its CDR3 amino acid sequence and its V-gene family, and reads without a unique V-gene family were dropped. As a way to deal with suspected cross-contamination and a sequencing artifact, a later analysis dropped 592 nucleotide sequences that were highly shared and had low generation probability. In a later analysis, a clonal expansion index was calculated for each public chain from normalized within-repertoire ranks of inferred template counts. Generation probabilities in a later analysis came from a VDJ recombination model fitted to out-of-frame rearrangements, and those results were checked against IGoR. In a later analysis, TCR-TCR, TCR-HLA and TCR-CMV co-occurrence was scored with hypergeometric tests, and a repertoire-size bias correction was applied to TCR pairs. False discovery rates were estimated in a later analysis by permuting HLA or CMV assignments 20 times. In a later analysis, co-occurring TCRs were grouped with DBSCAN, and TCRdist sequence similarity was added when clustering was performed within HLA-allele-positive subsets. Co-occurrence clustering excluded repertoires with fewer than 30,000 or more than 120,000 public chains, plus five with anomalous nucleotide sharing. TCRdb stores this immuneACCESS table with in-frame sequences only. Part of the clones is absent; in the studies checked, under half of the shortfall reflects unresolved V genes, and no reason is known for the rest. From that table come the V and J calls and clone size; the DNA was used to work out D and trimming. The sample contains about 130,000 clones, about four fifths of them found a single time. The ten largest clonotypes hold 5.3% of the sample.

As to this clone: The antigen it binds to is not known. Nothing much larger sits one base from this clone, and base qualities are not available.

Including the terminal cysteine and phenylalanine, the CDR3 comprises 12 residues. Left in the record is the CDR3 DNA by itself, 36 bases read in frame from the first base. The junction carries 5 bases between V and J, which are trimmed by 1 base and 5 bases respectively. Looking up the germline V gene (reference sequence) yields CDR1 SEHNR and CDR2 FQNEAQ. Summary of the overall study and its limitations: Sequencing depth was assumed to be roughly uniform across donors in the presence/absence analyses, though that assumption may not hold. Linkage disequilibrium might explain the correlated functional status among segregating V segments, but an unknown experimental factor could not be ruled out. A later analysis reported that several top co-occurrence clusters appeared linked to parvovirus B19, influenza, CMV and Epstein-Barr virus. The classifier was reported to diagnose cytomegalovirus status with high specificity and sensitivity in both the original and validation cohorts. The authors suggested that the approach could potentially be generalized to other disease states and immunological phenotypes. Across donors, most TCR sequences were observed very rarely, whereas some public TCRs were present in many individuals. In this cohort, only TCR beta chains were sequenced, and detectable features were limited by the absence of alpha or paired-chain data. When HLA alleles, especially DR and DQ, strongly co-occurred, TCR associations were difficult to assign to individual alleles. Most CMV-associated TCR beta chains appeared to be HLA-restricted in a later analysis, and the HLA associations seemed to be driven largely by CMV exposure. Because HLA typing was missing for some donors at each locus, association tests included only the typed subset. In a later analysis, TCR association rates were found to vary across HLA loci, with the most associated TCRs seen for DRB1 alleles and the fewest for HLA-C alleles. Because counts were too low, 15 to 20 rarely observed V segments, including chromosome 9 orphons, were left out of the earlier analysis of some 600 of the donors. In vitro tests confirmed that a few of the cytomegalovirus-associated TCR beta chains recognize cytomegalovirus antigens. A further reported finding was that TCR beta sequences accurately predicted the HLA-A and HLA-B alleles for most subjects in the first cohort. In a later analysis, HLA-associated TCR beta chains showed more clonal expansion and lower generation probabilities than non-associated chains that were equally common. A later analysis associated approximately 17,000 TCR beta sequences with specific HLA alleles at a false discovery rate of 0.05. A cluster of highly shared sequence variants was judged likely to be a technical artifact of the sequencing pipeline. The only immune exposure information available for the cohort was CMV serostatus. Compared with the 666-donor mean, donors in an Asian-associated ancestry cluster had fewer N-insertions in productive TCRs, according to a later genetic analysis. Some IMGT-functional V segments, including TRBV6-2 and TRBV6-3, could not be distinguished by the 87-base-pair reads and were therefore excluded. The study gave a list of about 150 TCR beta chains associated with cytomegalovirus. V-gene and J-gene trimming of TCR beta chains was associated with a missense DCLRE1C variant in a later genetic analysis, and the association was replicated in an independent cohort. In an earlier analysis of some 550 of the donors, most TCR beta V segments were observed in productive rearrangements about 87% or about 30% of the time, broadly matching IMGT annotations.

The cohort was made up of approximately 670 healthy bone marrow donors. All cohort members were sampled while nominally healthy, although unrecorded immune exposures were likely present. The donor was CMV seronegative and was included in the group of 352 seronegative cohort members. Each donor provided a peripheral blood sample, and peripheral blood mononuclear cells were used for TCR beta sequencing. Genomic DNA extraction from the blood cell samples was performed with the Qiagen DNeasy Blood Extraction Kit. The chain is encoded by TRBV7-9 joined to TRBJ2-5; the D gene remains uncertain. The sequenced material came from PBMCs. The clonotype comes from a man aged 25 to 45 in good health and CMV-seronegative. The CDR3 in this case is CASSLVSETQYF. The sequence in DNA is TGTGCCAGCAGCTTAGTTAGCGAGACCCAGTACTTC.